This entry lists 27 T cell receptor beta chains sequenced from one sample in a study of tumor-infiltrating lymphocytes in primary liver carcinoma. A constant-region primer served to make TCR beta cDNA from roughly 500 ng total RNA. Library construction for TCR beta comprised three nested multiplex PCR rounds performed with slightly modified ARM-PCR. The study ran its first two PCR rounds for roughly 11 cycles each, using TRBV1-TRBV30 forward primers and a C-beta reverse primer. TCRdb re-called the multiplex PCR reads through MiXCR, storing one row per CDR3 protein. Among 100,000 or so distinct CDR3 sequences, roughly 80% were seen once, and the ten largest hold approximately 18%. Between roughly 17 and 31 mg of unsorted bulk tissue served as the source from which RNA and DNA were co-extracted. Sequencing was carried out using liver tumor tissue from sampling region 3. Subset given: tumor region T3, left-lateral pole. The receptor source for this set is a man aged 35 to 55 with primary liver carcinoma and hepatitis B virus infection.

A word on this clonotype: One end of the junction is discordant with germline, which a read error may explain. This chain joins TRBV29-1 and TRBJ2-2, with D perhaps assigned TRBD1 or TRBD2 (5 bases each). Germline V gene data show CDR1 as SQVTM and CDR2 as ANQGSEA. The CDR3 runs to 14 residues. The CDR3 is CSVLGPGPTGVLFF. The CDR3 region has the DNA TGCAGCGTCCTTGGTCCGGGACCCACTGGGGTGCTGTTTTTT.

Comment on this clonotype: At one of its ends the junction is not consistent with the germline gene, which may arise from a read error. The chain has TRBV29-1 and TRBJ2-7; maybe TRBD2 (5 bases). This CDR3 comprises 13 residues. Germline V gene lookup returns CDR1 SQVTM and CDR2 ANQGSEA. The CDR3 DNA reads TGCAGTGTTCAATCGAGGGTAGGGCGCGAGCAGTGCTTC. Translation gives CSVQSRVGREQCF.

On this clonotype itself: The junction departs from germline at one end; a sequencing error may be responsible. This rearrangement joins TRBV6-6 to TRBJ1-1; the match to TRBD1 covers 9 bases. This CDR3 comprises 15 residues. In germline, CDR1 is MNHNY, CDR2 SVGAGI (reference sequence). The CDR3 DNA is TGTGCCAGCATGAAACAGGGGGCCGCAGACACCGAAGCTTTCTTT. Encoded protein: CASMKQGAADTEAFF.

On this clonotype: An end of the junction does not agree with germline; a read error may underlie this. J is TRBJ2-1 and V is TRBV29-1, with 15 bases matching TRBD2. The CDR3 consists of 15 residues. Germline CDR1 and CDR2: SQVTM and ANQGSEA. CDR3 loop: CGVGLAGGFYNEQFF. In DNA form, the CDR3 reads TGCGGCGTTGGACTAGCGGGGGGGTTCTATAATGAGCAGTTCTTC.

Concerning this clonotype: The junction differs from germline at one of its ends, possibly a read error. V is TRBV24-1 and J is TRBJ2-4; 7 bases agree with TRBD1. The CDR3 length is 16 residues. Germline V gene sequence: CDR1 KGHDR, CDR2 SFDVKD. The CDR3 coding sequence is TGTGCCATCAGTGAGGATAAGGGGGCTGCAAAAAACATTCAGTACTTC. Its protein is CAISEDKGAAKNIQYF.

Concerning this clonotype itself: One end of the junction varies from germline; a read error may be responsible. The chain employs TRBV29-1 and TRBJ2-3; 12 nucleotides match TRBD2. This CDR3 region has 13 residues. CDR1 is SQVTM, CDR2 ANQGSEA, per germline. CDR3 in DNA: TGCAGCGGTACCCTAGCGGGAGGGAATACGCAATATTTT. It specifies CSGTLAGGNTQYF.

Details on this clonotype: Compared with germline, one end of the junction differs, possibly owing to a read error. The J gene is TRBJ1-2, the V gene TRBV12-3 or TRBV12-4; maybe TRBD1 (5 bases). CDR3 length: 13 residues. The CDR3 protein is CASSLAGPHGYAF. CDR3 sequence (DNA): TGCGCCAGCAGTTTGGCAGGGCCTCATGGCTACGCCTTC.

This clonotype was counted at least ten times. The chain joins TRBV2 to TRBJ1-1; TRBD1 matches 7 bases. J was trimmed by 7 bases and V by 6 bases; bases with no gene match: 8. CDR1 SNHLY and CDR2 FYNNEI come from the germline V gene. The CDR3 is made up of 13 amino acids. The chain's CDR3 is CASRRDSQGEAFF. The DNA for the CDR3 is TGTGCCAGCAGGAGGGACAGTCAGGGTGAAGCTTTCTTT.

As to this clonotype: A junction end diverges from the germline sequence, so it may reflect a read error. This sequence joins TRBV29-1 and TRBJ2-2; TRBD2 matches at 7 bases. The germline V gene has CDR1 SQVTM and CDR2 ANQGSEA. The CDR3 spans 15 residues. The CDR3 nucleotides read TGCAACGTTGGGACTACCGCAGCGAGCACCGGGGAGCTGTTTTTT. Amino acid sequence: CNVGTTAASTGELFF.

Comments on this clonotype: Mismatch with germline at one junction end may stem from a read error. The rearrangement uses TRBV11-2 and TRBJ2-3, with D perhaps matching TRBD2 (6 bases). Germline loops: CDR1 SGHAT, CDR2 FQNNGV. There are 17 residues in the CDR3. CDR3 region: CASGLDPGETSTDTQYF. CDR3 bases: TGTGCCAGCGGCTTAGATCCGGGGGAAACTAGCACAGATACGCAATATTTT.

Worth noting for this clonotype: At one end the junction does not follow the germline gene, possibly because of a read error. This CDR3 reads CASKGGASGDTYEQYF. In nucleotides, the CDR3 is TGTGCTAGCAAGGGGGGTGCTAGCGGGGATACCTACGAGCAGTACTTC. J is TRBJ2-7 and V is TRBV6-5; TRBD2 matches at 9 bases. CDR3 length equals 16 residues. CDR1 and CDR2 (germline): MNHEY, SVGAGI.

With regard to this clonotype: The junction departs from germline at one end; a sequencing error may be responsible. The CDR3 region has the DNA TGCGCCAGCAGGACACACAGGGTGGGTTTTGAGCAGTACTTC. Translated: CASRTHRVGFEQYF. This chain uses TRBV28 with TRBJ2-7, with D possibly matching TRBD1 (6 bases). The CDR3 runs 14 residues. Germline CDR1 and CDR2: MDHEN and SYDVKM.

The chain employs TRBV6-2 or TRBV6-3 and TRBJ2-7; D is ambiguous. Trimming removed 0 bases at V and 4 bases at J, with 7 bases between. The CDR3 contains 13 residues. Germline CDR1 is MNHEY and CDR2 is SVGEGT. CDR3 nucleotides: TGTGCCAGCAGTTACTCCTCACGATACGAGCAGTACTTC. Residues: CASSYSSRYEQYF.

V gene TRBV21-1 combines with J gene TRBJ1-1. TRBV21-1 is classified as a pseudogene. The CDR3 extends over 13 amino acids. The CDR3 loop is CATSKGNNTEAFF. CDR3 bases: TGTGCCACCTCAAAGGGAAATAACACTGAAGCTTTCTTT.

A note on this clonotype: One junction end does not reproduce the germline sequence, and a read error may be involved. The chain is built from TRBV6-2 or TRBV6-3 and TRBJ2-1; 8 bases match TRBD2. The germline CDR1 and CDR2 sequences are MNHEY and SVGEGT. The CDR3 is 13 amino acids. CDR3: CASTTGGGNEQLF. CDR3 DNA sequence: TGTGCCAGCACAACGGGAGGGGGTAATGAGCAGTTATTC.

Comment on this clonotype: The junction and the germline gene differ at one end; a read error may be behind it. The chain couples TRBV29-1 to TRBJ1-2; TRBD1 matches at 12 bases. The germline V gene has CDR1 SQVTM and CDR2 ANQGSEA. The CDR3 consists of 15 residues. In DNA, the CDR3 is TGCAGCCTGTCGGGACAGGGGGCCGGCAACTACGGCTACACCTTC. This encodes CSLSGQGAGNYGYTF.

As to this clonotype: At one boundary the junction diverges from the germline segment, which might be a read error. V usage is TRBV29-1 and J usage is TRBJ1-1; D is possibly TRBD1 (5 bases). Looked up from germline, CDR1 is SQVTM and CDR2 is ANQGSEA. The CDR3 runs 15 residues. In DNA, the CDR3 is TGTAGCGTTACCGCAGGGTGGGGCATGAACATTGAAGCATTCTTT. It is translated as CSVTAGWGMNIEAFF. Combining the CDR3 with reference TRBV29-1 and TRBJ1-1 gives the whole variable domain SAVISQKPSRDICQRGTSLTIQCQVDSQVTMMFWYRQQPGQSLTLIATANQGSEATYESGFVIDKFPISRPNLTFSTLTVSNMSPEDSSIYLCSVTAGWGMNIEAFFGQGTRLTVV.

As for this clonotype: A read error is likely, as this CDR3 ends without the conserved phenylalanine or tryptophan. The J gene is TRBJ2-4, the V gene TRBV11-2; no reliable D call. The CDR3 is 17 amino acids. The germline V gene encodes CDR1 SGHAT and CDR2 FQNNGV. The DNA of the CDR3 is TGTGCCAGCAGTTTAGATAGAGCAGGTCTAGCCAAAAACATTCAGTACTTA. The encoded protein is CASSLDRAGLAKNIQYL.

Remarks on this clonotype: Possible read error: a much larger clone is one base away. The chain employs TRBV28 and TRBJ2-6; a possible D gene is TRBD1 (5 bases). Germline-derived CDR1 and CDR2 are MDHEN and SYDVKM. This CDR3 contains 13 residues. Here the CDR3 reads CATYFSGAYVLTF. The CDR3 DNA sequence: TGTGCCACCTATTTCTCTGGGGCCTACGTCCTGACTTTC. Looking up the rest from reference TRBV28 and TRBJ2-6 gives the full variable domain: DVKVTQSSRYLVKRTGEKVFLECVQDMDHENMFWYRQDPGLGLRLIYFSYDVKMKEKGDIPEGYSVSREKKERFSLILESASTNQTSMYLCATYFSGAYVLTFGAGSRLTVL.

Worth noting for this clonotype: One end of the junction varies from germline; a read error may be responsible. DNA of the CDR3: TGTGCCAACAGTGAGATCGGGAACAGCAATCAGCACCAGCATTTT. Translated, it gives CANSEIGNSNQHQHF. The chain links TRBV6-1 to TRBJ1-5; D is uncertain. CDR3 length: 15 amino acids. Germline lookup yields CDR1 MNHNS and CDR2 SASEGT.

Comment on this clonotype: The missing conserved phenylalanine or tryptophan at the end of this CDR3 makes a read error likely. The J gene is TRBJ2-3, the V gene TRBV11-3; D not certain. TRBJ1-5 matches the DNA end more closely, so the J call is doubtful. The CDR3 runs 16 residues. Germline values: CDR1 SGHNT, CDR2 YENEEA. This chain's CDR3 is CASSGSPAGWVDTQHL. DNA for the CDR3: TGTGCCAGCAGTGGCAGCCCGGCGGGATGGGTGGATACGCAGCATCTT.

In its sample, this clonotype was seen many times. The V and J genes are TRBV6-5 and TRBJ1-2, with D unresolved. This CDR3 has 14 residues. V lost 5 bases, J lost 0 bases, and 10 bases lay in between. Germline lookup yields CDR1 MNHEY and CDR2 SVGAGI. CDR3 amino acids: CASSLNPANYGYTF. As DNA, the CDR3 is TGTGCCAGCAGTCTGAACCCAGCTAACTATGGCTACACCTTC.

The chain combines TRBV29-1 with TRBJ2-1, with 10 bases identical to TRBD2. Trimming took 4 bases from V and 4 from J; bases not matched to a gene: 7. The CDR3 covers 15 residues. In germline, CDR1 is SQVTM, CDR2 ANQGSEA. CDR3 sequence (DNA): TGCAGCGTTGTACTAGCGGGACGATTATACAATGAGCAGTTCTTC. This gives the protein CSVVLAGRLYNEQFF.

A word on this clonotype: This is likely a read error, given that the CDR3 carries no conserved phenylalanine or tryptophan at its end. The chain uses TRBV6-2 or TRBV6-3 and TRBJ2-5, with 9 nucleotides matching TRBD2. This CDR3 has 16 residues. J lost 5 bases, V lost 7 bases, and 14 bases had no gene match. Germline V lookup: CDR1 MNHEY, CDR2 SVGEGT. The CDR3 DNA sequence: TGTGCCAGCATCCCAGGTAGCGGGAGCCAGCGGGAGACCCAGTACGTC. Encoded protein: CASIPGSGSQRETQYV.

For this clonotype: Sequence at one end of the junction differs from germline and may be a read error. The chain is built from TRBV11-3 and TRBJ2-3, with 9 bases fitting TRBD2. This CDR3 region has 16 residues. Looked up from germline, CDR1 is SGHNT and CDR2 is YENEEA. DNA of the CDR3: TGCGCCAGCAGCGGCAGCCCTGCGGGAGGGGTGGGTACGCAGTATTTT. Amino acids: CASSGSPAGGVGTQYF.

Remarks on this clonotype: One junction end disagrees with the germline gene, perhaps due to a read error. V is TRBV6-5 and J is TRBJ2-2; the D gene is possibly TRBD2 (5 bases). CDR3 length: 15 residues. The V gene's germline CDR1 is MNHEY and CDR2 SVGAGI. The DNA for the CDR3 is TGTGTCAGCAGTGCGGCGGGCGCGAACACCCGGGAGCTGTTTTTT. It is translated as CVSSAAGANTRELFF.

About this clonotype: Relative to the germline gene, one junction end is altered; a read error may explain this. Here the CDR3 reads CASSYLQPSGSREQYF. CDR3 bases: TGTGCTAGCAGTTACCTCCAACCAAGCGGGAGTCGCGAGCAGTACTTC. The rearrangement links TRBV6-6 to TRBJ2-7, with 8 bases lining up with TRBD2. CDR1 and CDR2 from the germline V gene are MNHNY and SVGAGI (reference sequence). The length of the CDR3 is 16 residues.